The 20 T cell receptor beta chains below were found in one sample sequenced in a study of blood T cell repertoires in COVID-19. Method: immunoSEQ multiplex PCR; TCRdb's copy keeps in-frame clones and lacks some. The table has 70,000 or so clones, 76% seen once; the top ten hold under 15%. The specimen was peripheral blood. The receptors derive from a man aged 60-69 years with COVID-19, enrolled during active disease.

This clone has just a few counts. The rearrangement joins TRBV5-4 to TRBJ2-2; D unclear. In germline, CDR1 is SGHNT, CDR2 YYREEE (reference sequence). The CDR3 loop spans 16 amino acids. Trimming took 0 bases from V and 7 from J, leaving 16 bases between them. CDR3 residues: CASSLAYRLGDGELFF. The CDR3 coding sequence is TGTGCCAGCAGCTTGGCGTACCGACTTGGCGACGGGGAGCTGTTTTTT. The full variable domain, its missing parts supplied by reference TRBV5-4 and TRBJ2-2, is ETGVTQSPTHLIKTRGQQVTLRCSSQSGHNTVSWYQQALGQGPQFIFQYYREEENGRGNFPPRFSGLQFPNYSSELNVNALELDDSALYLCASSLAYRLGDGELFFGEGSRLTVL.

The chain links TRBV10-3 to TRBJ2-7; 13 bases line up with TRBD2. The germline V gene has CDR1 ENHRY and CDR2 SYGVKD. The trim removed 6 bases at V and 4 bases at J, leaving 12 bases unmatched. The CDR3 runs to 17 residues. The CDR3 protein is CAISGTSGKPGAYEQYF. The CDR3 DNA follows: TGTGCCATCAGCGGGACTAGCGGGAAGCCAGGGGCTTACGAGCAGTACTTC.

Many counts were recorded for this clone. The chain has TRBV2 and TRBJ1-1; the D is unclear. The CDR3 runs 15 residues. Germline V gene data show CDR1 as SNHLY and CDR2 as FYNNEI. V lost 0 bases, J lost 1 base, and 9 bases lay in between. CDR3 bases: TGTGCCAGCAGTGAAGCGGTGGGCTCGAACACTGAAGCTTTCTTT. It yields the protein CASSEAVGSNTEAFF.

This chain uses TRBV7-9 with TRBJ2-2, with TRBD1 identical over 7 bases. This CDR3 comprises 15 residues. V lost 2 bases, J lost 1 base, and 1 base stayed unmatched. Germline CDR1 SEHNR, CDR2 FQNEAQ (reference sequence). The CDR3 DNA sequence: TGTGCCAGCAGCTTACGACAGGGGAACACCGGGGAGCTGTTTTTT. This translates into CASSLRQGNTGELFF.

This clone showed up just once. The chain employs TRBV5-1 and TRBJ1-2; 8 bases are shared with TRBD1. From germline, CDR1 is SGHRS and CDR2 YFSETQ. This CDR3 contains 15 residues. The V and J ends lost 4 bases and 7 bases, in that order; junction bases with no gene match: 12. In DNA form, the CDR3 reads TGCGCCAGCAGCATCGGACAGGGCACTAATTCTGGCTACACCTTC. Translation: CASSIGQGTNSGYTF. The variable domain in full, with the rest retrieved from reference TRBV5-1 and TRBJ1-2, is KAGVTQTPRYLIKTRGQQVTLSCSPISGHRSVSWYQQTPGQGLQFLFEYFSETQRNKGNFPGRFSGRQFSNSRSEMNVSTLELGDSALYLCASSIGQGTNSGYTFGSGTRLTVV.

This clone was picked up a small number of times. The CDR3 nucleotides are TGTGCCACCAGTGACTCACAGGGGAAGAGTCAGCCCCAGCATTTT. Translation gives CATSDSQGKSQPQHF. V is TRBV24-1 and J is TRBJ1-5; 7 positions match TRBD1. Germline values: CDR1 KGHDR, CDR2 SFDVKD. The CDR3 spans 15 residues. V gave up 4 bases and J gave up 6 bases; unmatched junction bases: 8.

This clone was found many times. The rearrangement joins TRBV5-1 to TRBJ2-2; D is unclear. V lost 5 bases, J lost 1 base, and 12 bases lay in between. Germline V gives CDR1 SGHRS, CDR2 YFSETQ. There are 15 residues in the CDR3. This CDR3 reads CASRARGVNTGELFF. Written as DNA, the CDR3 is TGCGCCAGCAGGGCACGAGGTGTGAACACCGGGGAGCTGTTTTTT.

The CDR3 DNA sequence: TGCGCCAGCAGCTCCTCGACTAGCGGCCTCACAGATACGCAGTATTTT. The encoded protein is CASSSSTSGLTDTQYF. The chain carries TRBV5-1 and TRBJ2-3; TRBD2 agrees at 9 bases. The CDR3 sequence is 16 residues long. The junction had 7 bases not matched to a gene; V was cut back by 3 bases and J by 2 bases. Germline CDR1 SGHRS, CDR2 YFSETQ.

This clone was picked up one time. The gene calls are TRBV9 and TRBJ2-3; TRBD1 aligns across 8 bases. Germline lookup yields CDR1 SGDLS and CDR2 YYNGEE. V was pared by 6 bases and J by 4 bases, with 1 base of the junction left unmatched. This CDR3 has 12 amino acids. CDR3 sequence reads: CASNRGADTQYF. The CDR3 region has the DNA TGTGCCAGCAACAGGGGGGCAGATACGCAGTATTTT.

V is TRBV6-5 and J is TRBJ2-7, with 7 bases that match TRBD2. Germline V gene lookup returns CDR1 MNHEY and CDR2 SVGAGI. This CDR3 has 11 residues. The ends lost 8 bases at V and 2 bases at J; junction bases unmatched: 0. The CDR3: CASREAYEQYF. The DNA of the CDR3 is TGTGCCAGCCGGGAGGCCTACGAGCAGTACTTC.

The chain couples TRBV15 to TRBJ1-1, with D perhaps TRBD1 (5 bases). Trimming left V 5 bases short and J 5 bases short, with 18 bases between. Germline V gene sequence: CDR1 LNHNV, CDR2 YYDKDF (reference sequence). This CDR3 has 15 residues. The CDR3 region has the DNA TGTGCCACCAGCGGCTTATTAGGGGAGGGGACTGAAGCTTTCTTT. Encoded protein: CATSGLLGEGTEAFF.

The J gene is TRBJ2-1, the V gene TRBV5-4; 12 bases are a match to TRBD2. The CDR3 runs to 19 residues. Germline V gives CDR1 SGHNT, CDR2 YYREEE (reference sequence). V gave up 2 bases and J gave up 2 bases; unmatched junction bases: 11. The CDR3 loop reads CASSFKSSGRAGTYNEQFF. For the CDR3, the DNA is TGTGCCAGCAGCTTTAAATCTAGCGGGAGGGCCGGAACCTACAATGAGCAGTTCTTC.

The gene calls are TRBV28 and TRBJ1-1; tentatively, D is TRBD1 (6 bases). This CDR3 is 14 amino acids long. Germline V lookup: CDR1 MDHEN, CDR2 SYDVKM. V was clipped by 8 bases and J by 1 base, with 14 bases between them. CDR3 sequence: CASGTGQGNTEAFF. DNA of the CDR3: TGTGCCAGCGGCACAGGGCAAGGGAACACTGAAGCTTTCTTT.

This rearrangement joins TRBV5-1 to TRBJ2-5, with D perhaps TRBD2 (6 bases). CDR1 is SGHRS, CDR2 YFSETQ, per germline. V lost 0 bases to trimming and J lost 5 bases, with 8 bases between them. This CDR3 is 13 amino acids long. DNA of the CDR3: TGCGCCAGCAGCTTGGGGCTAGCGGAGACCCAGTACTTC. Protein product: CASSLGLAETQYF.

This rearrangement joins TRBV7-3 to TRBJ2-1, with D possibly being TRBD1 (5 bases). The CDR3 sequence is 15 residues long. The V end lost 5 bases, the J end lost 1 base, and 12 bases lay between the germline ends. Looked up from germline, CDR1 is SGHTA and CDR2 is FQGTGA. CDR3 DNA: TGTGCCAGCAGCCCAGGGCCTAGGTCCTACAATGAGCAGTTCTTC. Translating gives CASSPGPRSYNEQFF.

In its sample, this clone is large. V usage is TRBV25-1 and J usage is TRBJ2-5; D is perhaps TRBD1 (6 bases). CDR1 and CDR2 (germline): MGHDK, SYGVNS. The CDR3 totals 14 residues. Trimming cost V 3 bases and J 6 bases, with 14 bases left between them. The CDR3 reads CASSDLPGVKTQYF. The CDR3 DNA follows: TGTGCCAGCAGTGACCTCCCAGGGGTTAAGACCCAGTACTTC.

The chain recombines TRBV10-3 with TRBJ1-2, with 12 bases that match TRBD1. Germline assignment: CDR1 ENHRY and CDR2 SYGVKD. This CDR3 region has 18 residues. Germline trimming cut 3 bases from V and 2 bases from J; bases unmatched to any gene: 10. CDR3 region: CAISESSGTGGLNYGYTF. The CDR3 DNA is TGTGCCATCAGTGAATCATCCGGGACAGGGGGCCTCAACTATGGCTACACCTTC.

The chain uses TRBV19 and TRBJ1-2; D perhaps matches TRBD1 (6 bases). Trimming took off 7 bases at V and 5 bases at J, with 14 bases between the two ends. The CDR3 consists of 13 residues. The germline CDR1 and CDR2 sequences are LNHDA and SQIVND (reference sequence). The CDR3 DNA sequence: TGTGCCAGTAACACGGGACAAGCATATGGCTACACCTTC. It yields the protein CASNTGQAYGYTF.

This chain links TRBV5-1 with TRBJ1-6; possibly TRBD1 for D (5 bases). Germline V lookup: CDR1 SGHRS, CDR2 YFSETQ. CDR3 length: 15 residues. Trimming pared 0 bases from V and 8 bases from J, leaving 12 bases between. Here the CDR3 reads CASSLAGPGYSPLHF. CDR3 DNA sequence: TGCGCCAGCAGCTTGGCAGGGCCCGGGTATTCACCCCTCCACTTT.

The rearrangement joins TRBV5-6 to TRBJ2-2, with TRBD1 as a possible D gene (6 bases). The V end lost 0 bases, the J end lost 4 bases, and 10 bases lay between the germline ends. Per germline, CDR1 SGHDT and CDR2 YYEEEE. This CDR3 comprises 15 residues. CDR3 DNA sequence: TGTGCCAGCAGCTTGGGACAGGACGGCACCGGGGAGCTGTTTTTT. This codes for CASSLGQDGTGELFF.